This TCR beta chain was identified in a study of early T cells in non-severe SARS-CoV-2 infection. This clonotype was recorded many times. Individual cDNA molecules each received unique molecular identifiers attached to them. TCRdb ran MiXCR on the 5' RACE reads and lists one entry per CDR3 protein. The sample lists 25,000 to 30,000 distinct CDR3 sequences, roughly 5% occurring once. V dropped 7 bases and J dropped 11; count of bases not matched to a gene: 10. The germline V gene has CDR1 MNHNS and CDR2 SASEGT. This CDR3 comprises 13 residues. Sequencing was done on a sample of whole blood. The V gene is TRBV6-1, the J gene TRBJ1-4; 7 nucleotides agree with TRBD1. This sequence was found in an adult who was a healthcare worker with PCR-confirmed SARS-CoV-2 infection or an uninfected control (not recorded which). CDR3 in amino acids: CASTVTGNWKLFF. The CDR3 DNA reads as TGTGCCAGCACCGTGACAGGGAACTGGAAACTGTTTTTT.